This T cell receptor (beta chain) was found in a study of chemoradiotherapy in HPV16-positive cancers. Profiled with immunoSEQ multiplex PCR; TCRdb holds only in-frame clones, not every one. This sample has some 34,000 clones, with 85% to 90% found just once. As concerns this clone: No antigen is known for it.

Study-level results: Candidate HPV-specific clones and E7-related TCR motifs grew in tumor during treatment. HPV-specific T cells were functionally defined from only two HPV16-positive patients.

This receptor was taken from a human donor with HPV-associated anogenital cancer. The specimen comprised blood, sampled from a patient who underwent chemoradiotherapy.

The CDR3 DNA sequence: TGTGCCAGCAGCCCCGGACAAGAGACCCAGTACTTC. It specifies CASSPGQETQYF. The chain has TRBV11-2 and TRBJ2-5; D gene uncertain. Trimming pared 5 bases from V and 2 bases from J, leaving 6 bases between. The CDR3 spans 12 residues. Germline assignment: CDR1 SGHAT and CDR2 FQNNGV.